The TCR beta chain under discussion was sequenced for a study of blood T cell repertoires in COVID-19. Study overall: Both acute and convalescent COVID-19 samples were obtained from the United States, Italy and Spain. T cells, B-cell-depleted T cells, or PBMCs supplied cDNA or gDNA.

The CDR3 consists of 14 residues. Germline CDR1 and CDR2: SGHAT and FQNNGV. J was trimmed by 5 bases and V by 3 bases; bases with no gene match: 6. Original methodology: Amplification with reference gene primers provided the estimates of nucleated cell counts. The repertoire was sequenced with immunoSEQ multiplex PCR; TCRdb's copy has only in-frame clones and lacks some. The DNA was the basis for D and trimming; V, J and clone size are from that table. The table includes 110,000 or so clones, about nine tenths detected once. Input material: peripheral blood. This TCR derives from a human donor in a cohort sampled during active COVID-19. The gene calls are TRBV11-2 and TRBJ2-7; 8 bases align to TRBD2. The CDR3 spells CASSFPGTRNEQYF. In DNA, the CDR3 is TGTGCCAGCAGCTTCCCCGGGACTAGAAACGAGCAGTACTTC. Drawing the rest from reference TRBV11-2 and TRBJ2-7, the complete variable domain is EAGVAQSPRYKIIEKRQSVAFWCNPISGHATLYWYQQILGQGPKLLIQFQNNGVVDDSQLPKDRFSAERLKGVDSTLKIQPAKLEDSAVYLCASSFPGTRNEQYFGPGTRLTVT.